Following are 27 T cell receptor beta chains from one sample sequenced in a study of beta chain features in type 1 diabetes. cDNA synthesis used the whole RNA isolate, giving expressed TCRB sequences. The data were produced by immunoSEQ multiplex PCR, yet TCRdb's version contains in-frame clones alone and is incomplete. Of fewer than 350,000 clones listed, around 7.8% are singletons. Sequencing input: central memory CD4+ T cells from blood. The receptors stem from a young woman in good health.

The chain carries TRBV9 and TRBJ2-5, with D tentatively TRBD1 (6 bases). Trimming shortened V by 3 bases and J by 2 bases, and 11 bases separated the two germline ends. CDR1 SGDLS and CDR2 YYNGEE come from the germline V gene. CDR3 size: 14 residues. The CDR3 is CASSAGQIQETQYF. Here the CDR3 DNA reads TGTGCCAGCAGCGCGGGACAAATACAAGAGACCCAGTACTTC.

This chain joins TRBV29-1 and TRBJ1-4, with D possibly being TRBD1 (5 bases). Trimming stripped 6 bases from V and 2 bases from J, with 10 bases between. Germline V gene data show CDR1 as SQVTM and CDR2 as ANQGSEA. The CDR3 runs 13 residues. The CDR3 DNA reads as TGCAGCGTAAAGGCAGGGACTAATGAAAAACTGTTTTTT. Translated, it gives CSVKAGTNEKLFF.

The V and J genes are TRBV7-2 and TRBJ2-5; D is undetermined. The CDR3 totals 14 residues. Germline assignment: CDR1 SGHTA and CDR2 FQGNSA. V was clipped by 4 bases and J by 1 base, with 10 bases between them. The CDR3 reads CASSSGPFQETQYF. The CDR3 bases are TGTGCCAGCAGCTCCGGACCGTTCCAAGAGACCCAGTACTTC.

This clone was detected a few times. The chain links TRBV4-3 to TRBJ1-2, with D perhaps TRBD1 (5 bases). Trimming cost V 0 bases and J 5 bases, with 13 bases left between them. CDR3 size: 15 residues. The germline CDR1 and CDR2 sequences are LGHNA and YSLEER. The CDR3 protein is CASSQDRQGRYGYTF. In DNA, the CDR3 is TGCGCCAGCAGCCAAGATAGGCAGGGTCGTTATGGCTACACCTTC.

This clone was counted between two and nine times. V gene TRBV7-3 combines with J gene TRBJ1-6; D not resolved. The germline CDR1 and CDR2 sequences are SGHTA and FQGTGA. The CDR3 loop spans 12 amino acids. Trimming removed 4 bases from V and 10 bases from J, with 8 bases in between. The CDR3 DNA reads TGTGCCAGCAGCTACGCGGAATCACCCCTCCACTTT. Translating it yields CASSYAESPLHF.

CDR3 region: CASSLKASVYNEQFF. CDR3 DNA sequence: TGTGCCAGCAGTTTAAAGGCTAGCGTCTACAATGAGCAGTTCTTC. The rearrangement uses TRBV27 and TRBJ2-1, with a possible D match to TRBD2 (6 bases). CDR1 and CDR2 (germline): MNHEY, SMNVEV (reference sequence). Trimming took 2 bases from V and 3 from J, leaving 11 bases between them. This CDR3 comprises 15 residues.

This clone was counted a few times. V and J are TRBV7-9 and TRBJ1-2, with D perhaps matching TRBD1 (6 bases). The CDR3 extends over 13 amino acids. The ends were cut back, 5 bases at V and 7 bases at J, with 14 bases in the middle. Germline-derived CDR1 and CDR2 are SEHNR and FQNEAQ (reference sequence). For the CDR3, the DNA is TGTGCCAGCAGCCCTACCCCAGGGGTTGGCTACACCTTC. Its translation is CASSPTPGVGYTF.

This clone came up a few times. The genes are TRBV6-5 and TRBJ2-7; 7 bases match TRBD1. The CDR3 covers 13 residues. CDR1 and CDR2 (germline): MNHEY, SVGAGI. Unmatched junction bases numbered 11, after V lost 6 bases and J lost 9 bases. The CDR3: CASRGDRAFGQYF. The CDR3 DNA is TGTGCCAGCAGAGGGGACAGAGCTTTTGGGCAGTACTTC.

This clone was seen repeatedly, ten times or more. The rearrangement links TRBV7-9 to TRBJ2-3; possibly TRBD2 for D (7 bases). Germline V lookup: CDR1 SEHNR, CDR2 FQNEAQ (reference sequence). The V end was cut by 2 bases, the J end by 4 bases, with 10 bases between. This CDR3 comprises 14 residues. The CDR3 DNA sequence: TGTGCCAGCAGCTTAACCGGGGGGCCAGATACGCAGTATTTT. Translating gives CASSLTGGPDTQYF.

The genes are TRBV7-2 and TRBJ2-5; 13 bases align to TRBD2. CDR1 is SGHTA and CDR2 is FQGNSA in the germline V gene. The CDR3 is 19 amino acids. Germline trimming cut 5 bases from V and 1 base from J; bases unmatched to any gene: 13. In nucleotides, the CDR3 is TGTGCCAGCAGCCAAGGACTAGCGGGAGCGAAAGGGGCCCAAGAGACCCAGTACTTC. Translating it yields CASSQGLAGAKGAQETQYF.

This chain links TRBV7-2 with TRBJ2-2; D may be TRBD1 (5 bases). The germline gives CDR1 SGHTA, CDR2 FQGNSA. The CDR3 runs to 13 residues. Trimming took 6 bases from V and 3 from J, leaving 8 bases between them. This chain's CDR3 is CASSPQDTGELFF. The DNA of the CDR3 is TGTGCCAGCAGTCCACAGGACACCGGGGAGCTGTTTTTT. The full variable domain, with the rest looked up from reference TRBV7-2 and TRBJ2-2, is GAGVSQSPSNKVTEKGKDVELRCDPISGHTALYWYRQSLGQGLEFLIYFQGNSAPDKSGLPSDRFSAERTGGSVSTLTIQRTQQEDSAVYLCASSPQDTGELFFGEGSRLTVL.

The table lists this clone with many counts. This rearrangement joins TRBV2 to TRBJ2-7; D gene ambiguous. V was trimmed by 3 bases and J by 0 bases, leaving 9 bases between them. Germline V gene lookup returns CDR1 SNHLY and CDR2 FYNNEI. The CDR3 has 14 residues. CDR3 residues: CASSERRNSYEQYF. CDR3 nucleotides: TGTGCCAGCAGTGAGCGAAGGAACTCCTACGAGCAGTACTTC.

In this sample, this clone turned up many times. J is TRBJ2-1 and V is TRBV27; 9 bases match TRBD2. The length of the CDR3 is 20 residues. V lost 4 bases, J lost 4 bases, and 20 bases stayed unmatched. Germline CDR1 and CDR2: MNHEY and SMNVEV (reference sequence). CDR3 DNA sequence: TGTGCCAGCAGTTCCGGAAACCCCAGAGTTGGGACTAGCATGTACAATGAGCAGTTCTTC. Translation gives CASSSGNPRVGTSMYNEQFF.

CDR3: CASSQAGTSNNEQFF. DNA of the CDR3: TGTGCCAGCAGCCAAGCCGGGACTAGCAACAATGAGCAGTTCTTC. This chain links TRBV16 with TRBJ2-1, with 9 bases that match TRBD2. The CDR3 sequence is 15 residues long. J was trimmed by 5 bases and V by 2 bases; bases with no gene match: 4. The germline V gene has CDR1 KGHSY and CDR2 FQNENV.

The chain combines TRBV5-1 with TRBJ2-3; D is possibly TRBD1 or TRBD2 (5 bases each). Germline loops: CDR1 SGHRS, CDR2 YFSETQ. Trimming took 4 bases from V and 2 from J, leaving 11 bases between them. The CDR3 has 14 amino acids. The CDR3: CASSPQGDTDTQYF. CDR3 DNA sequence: TGCGCCAGCAGCCCCCAGGGAGACACAGATACGCAGTATTTT.

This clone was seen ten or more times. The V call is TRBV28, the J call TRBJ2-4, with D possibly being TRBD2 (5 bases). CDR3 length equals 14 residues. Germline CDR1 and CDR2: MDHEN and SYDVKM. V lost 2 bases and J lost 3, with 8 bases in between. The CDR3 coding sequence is TGTGCCAGCAGTTTACCGGCGGGCAAAAACATTCAGTACTTC. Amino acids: CASSLPAGKNIQYF. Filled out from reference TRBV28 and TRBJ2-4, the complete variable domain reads DVKVTQSSRYLVKRTGEKVFLECVQDMDHENMFWYRQDPGLGLRLIYFSYDVKMKEKGDIPEGYSVSREKKERFSLILESASTNQTSMYLCASSLPAGKNIQYFGAGTRLSVL.

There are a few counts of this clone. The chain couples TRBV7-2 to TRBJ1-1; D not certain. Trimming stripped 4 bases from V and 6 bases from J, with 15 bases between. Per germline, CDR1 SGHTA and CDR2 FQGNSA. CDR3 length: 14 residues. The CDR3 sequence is CASSSGVGFPEAFF. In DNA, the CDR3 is TGTGCCAGCAGCTCCGGGGTGGGGTTCCCTGAAGCTTTCTTT.

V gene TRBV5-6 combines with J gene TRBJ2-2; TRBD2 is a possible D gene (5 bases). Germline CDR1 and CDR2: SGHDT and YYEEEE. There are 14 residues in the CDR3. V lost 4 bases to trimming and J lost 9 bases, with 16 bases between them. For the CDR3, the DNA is TGTGCCAGCAGCGGAGGAACAAGGCTTAGGGAGCTGTTTTTT. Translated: CASSGGTRLRELFF.

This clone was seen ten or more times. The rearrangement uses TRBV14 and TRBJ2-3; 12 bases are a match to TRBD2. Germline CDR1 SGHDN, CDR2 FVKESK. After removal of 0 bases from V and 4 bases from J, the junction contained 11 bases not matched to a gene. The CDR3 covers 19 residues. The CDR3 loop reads CASSQEHLAGGKRADTQYF. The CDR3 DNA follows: TGTGCCAGCAGCCAAGAGCACCTAGCGGGGGGGAAACGGGCAGATACGCAGTATTTT.

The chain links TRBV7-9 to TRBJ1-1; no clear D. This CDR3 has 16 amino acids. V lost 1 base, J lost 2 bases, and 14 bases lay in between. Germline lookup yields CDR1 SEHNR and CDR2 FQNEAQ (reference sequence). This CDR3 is CASSLEFGEINTEAFF. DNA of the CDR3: TGTGCCAGCAGCTTAGAGTTTGGGGAGATAAACACTGAAGCTTTCTTT.

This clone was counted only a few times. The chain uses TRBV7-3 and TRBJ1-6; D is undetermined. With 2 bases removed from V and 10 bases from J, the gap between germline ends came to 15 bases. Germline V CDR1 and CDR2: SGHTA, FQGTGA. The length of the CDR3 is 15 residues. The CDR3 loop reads CASSLSDTSGSPLHF. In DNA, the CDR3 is TGTGCCAGCAGCTTATCTGACACCTCTGGGTCACCCCTCCACTTT.

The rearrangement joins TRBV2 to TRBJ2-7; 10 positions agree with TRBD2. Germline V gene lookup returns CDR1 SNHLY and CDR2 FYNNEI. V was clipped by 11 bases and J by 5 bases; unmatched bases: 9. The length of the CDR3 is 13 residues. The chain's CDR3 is CAVSGTSVNEQYF. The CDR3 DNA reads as TGTGCCGTCTCCGGGACTAGCGTCAACGAGCAGTACTTC.

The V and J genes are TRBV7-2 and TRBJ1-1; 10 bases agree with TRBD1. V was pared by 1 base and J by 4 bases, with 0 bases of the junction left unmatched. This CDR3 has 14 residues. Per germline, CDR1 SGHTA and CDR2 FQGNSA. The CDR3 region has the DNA TGTGCCAGCAGCTTAGGGGACAGGGGCACTGAAGCTTTCTTT. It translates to CASSLGDRGTEAFF.

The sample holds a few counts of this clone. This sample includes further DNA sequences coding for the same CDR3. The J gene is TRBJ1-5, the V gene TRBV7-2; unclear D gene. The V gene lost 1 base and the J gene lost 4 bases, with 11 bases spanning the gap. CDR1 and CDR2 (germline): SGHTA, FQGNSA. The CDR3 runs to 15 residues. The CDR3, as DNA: TGTGCCAGCAGCTTAGACGGCCAGCCAAATCAGCCCCAGCATTTT. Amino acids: CASSLDGQPNQPQHF.

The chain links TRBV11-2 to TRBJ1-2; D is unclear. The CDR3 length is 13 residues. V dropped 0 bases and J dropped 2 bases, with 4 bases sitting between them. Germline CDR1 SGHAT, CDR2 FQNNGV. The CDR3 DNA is TGTGCCAGCAGCTTAGAGAGAAACTATGGCTACACCTTC. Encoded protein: CASSLERNYGYTF.

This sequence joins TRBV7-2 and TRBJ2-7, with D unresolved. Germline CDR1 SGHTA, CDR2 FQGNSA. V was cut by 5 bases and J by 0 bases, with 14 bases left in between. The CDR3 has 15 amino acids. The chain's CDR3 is CASSRRHSHSYEQYV. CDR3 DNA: TGTGCCAGCAGCCGACGGCACAGTCACTCCTACGAGCAGTACGTC.

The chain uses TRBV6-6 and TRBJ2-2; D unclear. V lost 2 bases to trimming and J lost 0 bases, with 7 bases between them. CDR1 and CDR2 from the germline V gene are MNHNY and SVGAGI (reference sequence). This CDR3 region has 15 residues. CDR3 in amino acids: CASSYEQTNTGELFF. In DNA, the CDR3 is TGTGCCAGCAGTTACGAACAGACGAACACCGGGGAGCTGTTTTTT.